A single sample gave rise to the 14 T cell receptor beta chains below, sequenced in a study of cytomegalovirus exposure and HLA in healthy donors. Primers for the PCR totalled 60 Vbeta and 13 Jbeta. TCRdb's copy holds only in-frame clones and misses some; the assay was immunoSEQ multiplex PCR. This sample carries 150,000 to 200,000 clones, approximately 85% of them seen once, and the ten largest clones take under 5%. The sequencing sample was made of PBMCs. The receptors shown here come from a girl aged 10-17 years in good health and CMV-seropositive.

CDR3 loop: CASSKFVQGQGLFRYEQYF. CDR3 DNA: TGTGCCAGCAGCAAATTTGTGCAGGGACAGGGATTATTTCGGTACGAGCAGTACTTC. The rearrangement joins TRBV21-1 to TRBJ2-7; the table's D gene call, TRBD1, was not cross checked with the DNA. TRBV21-1 represents a pseudogene. CDR3 size: 19 residues.

In DNA form, the CDR3 reads TGTGCCAGCAGAGCAACAGGGATTGCTTTCTTT. Its translation is CASRATGIAFF. The chain employs TRBV6-1 and TRBJ1-1; D may be TRBD1 (6 bases). The V end lost 6 bases, the J end lost 11 bases, and 13 bases lay between the germline ends. CDR1 is MNHNS, CDR2 SASEGT, per germline. This CDR3 region has 11 residues.

The J gene is TRBJ2-3, the V gene TRBV27; D remains ambiguous. Trimming stripped 1 base from V and 6 bases from J, with 11 bases between. The CDR3 length is 14 residues. The V gene's germline CDR1 is MNHEY and CDR2 SMNVEV (reference sequence). In DNA form, the CDR3 reads TGTGCCAGCAGTTTATTCTCCCCCCGGGATACGCAGTATTTT. It yields the protein CASSLFSPRDTQYF.

The sample holds one count of this clone. The gene calls are TRBV30 and TRBJ2-2, with 9 bases matching TRBD1. V lost 3 bases to trimming and J lost 3 bases; unmatched junction nucleotides: 8. The CDR3 spans 16 residues. Germline lookup yields CDR1 GTSNPN and CDR2 SVGIG (reference sequence). CDR3 DNA sequence: TGTGCCTGGAGAGACCGGGACAGGGTGGACACCGGGGAGCTGTTTTTT. It encodes CAWRDRDRVDTGELFF.

The J gene is TRBJ1-1, the V gene TRBV5-6; 8 bases agree with TRBD1. This CDR3 is built from 15 residues. Per the germline V gene, CDR1 is SGHDT and CDR2 is YYEEEE. After removal of 4 bases from V and 0 bases from J, the junction contained 5 bases not matched to a gene. The CDR3 DNA reads as TGTGCCAGCAGCGGGGGGACAGGATTGAACACTGAAGCTTTCTTT. Residues: CASSGGTGLNTEAFF.

This clone was observed a single time. The chain uses TRBV5-1 and TRBJ1-2; D remains ambiguous. Germline V gives CDR1 SGHRS, CDR2 YFSETQ. The CDR3 spans 13 residues. Trimming cost V 5 bases and J 11 bases, with 19 bases left between them. The CDR3 DNA follows: TGCGCCAGCAGTCTTACTAGGTCCCGAAGGTACACCTTC. Protein: CASSLTRSRRYTF.

The V call is TRBV5-6, the J call TRBJ1-1; 7 bases map to TRBD1. Trimming took 4 bases from V and 0 from J; bases not matched to a gene: 3. The CDR3 is 14 amino acids. Germline lookup yields CDR1 SGHDT and CDR2 YYEEEE. The CDR3 is CASSPTGLNTEAFF. Here the CDR3 DNA reads TGTGCCAGCAGCCCGACAGGGCTGAACACTGAAGCTTTCTTT.

The chain uses TRBV1 and TRBJ2-3; the D call in the table, TRBD2, was not verified against the DNA. TRBV1 has pseudogene status. This CDR3 region has 16 residues. CDR3 sequence reads: CTDGGGGALSTDTQYF. The CDR3 DNA sequence: TGCACCGACGGTGGAGGGGGGGCGTTGAGCACAGATACGCAGTATTTT.

The chain combines TRBV11-3 with TRBJ1-1, with 7 bases aligning to TRBD1. Germline-derived CDR1 and CDR2 are SGHNT and YENEEA. V lost 1 base, J lost 0 bases, and 11 bases stayed unmatched. This CDR3 contains 18 residues. CDR3 sequence: CASSLGGRQGAMNTEAFF. Written as DNA, the CDR3 is TGTGCCAGCAGCTTAGGGGGCCGACAGGGAGCCATGAACACTGAAGCTTTCTTT.

The V and J genes are TRBV9 and TRBJ1-6; TRBD1 might be the D (6 bases). CDR1 is SGDLS, CDR2 YYNGEE, per germline. V shed 4 bases and J shed 7 bases, with 12 bases lying between them. This CDR3 comprises 14 residues. CDR3 sequence: CASSTRQENSPLHF. CDR3 in DNA: TGTGCCAGCAGCACGCGACAGGAGAATTCACCCCTCCACTTT.

The gene calls are TRBV5-1 and TRBJ1-3; TRBD1 is a possible D gene (6 bases). CDR3 size: 16 residues. The germline V gene encodes CDR1 SGHRS and CDR2 YFSETQ. Trimming removed 4 bases from V and 2 bases from J, with 16 bases in between. CDR3 sequence: CASSPLQGSAGNTIYF. CDR3 DNA: TGCGCCAGCAGCCCTTTACAGGGTTCGGCTGGAAACACCATATATTTT.

V usage is TRBV30 and J usage is TRBJ2-1; 13 bases agree with TRBD2. Germline V lookup: CDR1 GTSNPN, CDR2 SVGIG (reference sequence). The CDR3 is 14 residues long. Trimming removed 2 bases from V and 9 bases from J; junction bases left unmatched: 4. The CDR3 reads CAWSSTSGGGEQFF. The CDR3 bases are TGTGCCTGGAGTAGCACTAGCGGGGGGGGTGAGCAGTTCTTC.

The chain has TRBV6-1 and TRBJ2-5; no definite D call. The CDR3 is 14 residues long. Trimming cost V 2 bases and J 5 bases, with 12 bases left between them. From germline, CDR1 is MNHNS and CDR2 SASEGT. The DNA of the CDR3 is TGTGCCAGCAGTGAAATCAGACCCGGGGAGACCCAGTACTTC. Its translation is CASSEIRPGETQYF.

The genes are TRBV7-6 and TRBJ2-5; a weak D match, TRBD1 (6 bases). The better agreement between TRBJ2-7 and the DNA end casts doubt on the J call. Germline V gene sequence: CDR1 SGHVS, CDR2 FNYEAQ. CDR3 length equals 17 residues. The CDR3 here is CASSLARAPTGTYEQYF. The CDR3 DNA reads as TGTGCCAGCAGCTTAGCGCGAGCCCCGACAGGAACCTACGAGCAGTACTTC.